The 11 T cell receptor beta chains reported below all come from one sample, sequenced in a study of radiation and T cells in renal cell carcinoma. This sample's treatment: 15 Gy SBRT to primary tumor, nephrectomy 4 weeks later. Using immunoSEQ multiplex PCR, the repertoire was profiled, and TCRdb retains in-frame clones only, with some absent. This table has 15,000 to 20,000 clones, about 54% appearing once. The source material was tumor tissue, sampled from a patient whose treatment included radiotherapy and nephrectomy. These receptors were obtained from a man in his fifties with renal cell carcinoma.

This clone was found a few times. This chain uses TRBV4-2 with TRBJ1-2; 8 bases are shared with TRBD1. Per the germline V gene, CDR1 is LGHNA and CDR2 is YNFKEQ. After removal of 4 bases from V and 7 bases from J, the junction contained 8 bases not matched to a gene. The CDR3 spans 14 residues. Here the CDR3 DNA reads TGTGCCAGCAGCCGCTTACAGGGGGTAGGTGGCTACACCTTC. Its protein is CASSRLQGVGGYTF.

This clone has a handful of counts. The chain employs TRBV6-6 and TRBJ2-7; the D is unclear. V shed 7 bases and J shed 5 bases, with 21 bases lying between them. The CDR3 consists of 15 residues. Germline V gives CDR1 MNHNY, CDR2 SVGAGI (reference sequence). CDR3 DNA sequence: TGTGCCAGCACCCGCGTCCTTGCGTTCCCCGACGAGCAGTACTTC. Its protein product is CASTRVLAFPDEQYF.

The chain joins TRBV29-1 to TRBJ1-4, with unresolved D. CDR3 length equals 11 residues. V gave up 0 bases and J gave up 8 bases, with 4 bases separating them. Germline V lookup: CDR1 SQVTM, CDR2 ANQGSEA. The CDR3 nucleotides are TGCAGCGTTGAAGATCGGGAAAAACTGTTTTTT. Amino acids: CSVEDREKLFF.

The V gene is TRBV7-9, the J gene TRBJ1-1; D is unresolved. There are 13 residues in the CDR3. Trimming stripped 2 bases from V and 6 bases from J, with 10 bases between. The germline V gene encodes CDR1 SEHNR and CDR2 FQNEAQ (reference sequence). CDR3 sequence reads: CASSLQVGAEAFF. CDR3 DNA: TGTGCCAGCAGCTTACAGGTTGGTGCTGAAGCTTTCTTT. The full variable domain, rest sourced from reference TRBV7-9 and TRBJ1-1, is DTGVSQNPRHKITKRGQNVTFRCDPISEHNRLYWYRQTLGQGPEFLTYFQNEAQLEKSRLLSDRFSAERPKGSFSTLEIQRTEQGDSAMYLCASSLQVGAEAFFGQGTRLTVV.

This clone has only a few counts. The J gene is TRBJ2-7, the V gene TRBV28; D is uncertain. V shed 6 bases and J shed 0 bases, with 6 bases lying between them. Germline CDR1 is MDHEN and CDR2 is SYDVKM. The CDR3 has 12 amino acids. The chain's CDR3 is CASRVPSYEQYF. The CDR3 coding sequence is TGTGCCAGCAGGGTTCCCTCCTACGAGCAGTACTTC.

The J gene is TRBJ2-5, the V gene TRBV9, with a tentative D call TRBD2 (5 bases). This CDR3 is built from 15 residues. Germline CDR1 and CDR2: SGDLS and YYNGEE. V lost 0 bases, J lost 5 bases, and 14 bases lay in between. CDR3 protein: CASSVAGVWRETQYF. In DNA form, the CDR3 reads TGTGCCAGCAGCGTAGCTGGGGTTTGGAGGGAGACCCAGTACTTC.

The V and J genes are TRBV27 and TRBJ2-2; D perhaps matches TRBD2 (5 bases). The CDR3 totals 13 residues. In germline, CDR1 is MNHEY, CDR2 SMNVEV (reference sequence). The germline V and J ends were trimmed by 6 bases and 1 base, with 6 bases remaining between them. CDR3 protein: CASRLENTGELFF. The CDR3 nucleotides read TGTGCCAGCAGACTAGAGAACACCGGGGAGCTGTTTTTT.

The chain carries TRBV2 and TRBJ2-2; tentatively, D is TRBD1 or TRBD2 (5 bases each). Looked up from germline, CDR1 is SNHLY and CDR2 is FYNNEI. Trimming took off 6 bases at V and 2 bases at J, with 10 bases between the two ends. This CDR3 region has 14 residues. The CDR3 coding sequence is TGTGCCAGCAGGGGGACGGGAAACACCGGGGAGCTGTTTTTT. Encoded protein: CASRGTGNTGELFF.

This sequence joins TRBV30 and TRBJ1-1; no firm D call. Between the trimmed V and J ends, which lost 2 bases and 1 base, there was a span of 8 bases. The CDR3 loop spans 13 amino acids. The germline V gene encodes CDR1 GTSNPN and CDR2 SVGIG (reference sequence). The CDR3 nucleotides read TGTGCCTGGAGTAAGACTCCGAACACTGAAGCTTTCTTT. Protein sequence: CAWSKTPNTEAFF.

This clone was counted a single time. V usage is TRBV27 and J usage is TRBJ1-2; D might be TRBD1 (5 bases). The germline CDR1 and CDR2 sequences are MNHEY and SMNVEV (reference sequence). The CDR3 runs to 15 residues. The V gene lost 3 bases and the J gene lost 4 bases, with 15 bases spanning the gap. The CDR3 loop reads CASSFSPGRSYGYTF. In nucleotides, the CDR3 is TGTGCCAGCAGTTTCTCCCCAGGGCGCTCCTATGGCTACACCTTC.

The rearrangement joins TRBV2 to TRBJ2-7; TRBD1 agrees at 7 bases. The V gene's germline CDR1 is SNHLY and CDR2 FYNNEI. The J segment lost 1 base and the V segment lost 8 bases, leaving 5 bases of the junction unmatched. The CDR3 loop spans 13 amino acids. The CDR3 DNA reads TGTGCCAGCGAGGGACAGCCTTCCTACGAGCAGTACTTC. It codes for CASEGQPSYEQYF. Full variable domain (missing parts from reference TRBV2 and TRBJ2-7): EPEVTQTPSHQVTQMGQEVILRCVPISNHLYFYWYRQILGQKVEFLVSFYNNEISEKSEIFDDQFSVERPDGSNFTLKIRSTKLEDSAMYFCASEGQPSYEQYFGPGTRLTVT.